The clone carrying this T cell receptor (beta chain) was detected only a few times. In TCRdb, the RT-PCR reads were re-called with MiXCR into one record per CDR3 protein. The data hold more than 600,000 distinct CDR3 sequences, with 14% observed a single time. This CDR3 has 14 amino acids. V was pared by 7 bases and J by 6 bases, with 16 bases between. The sequence was obtained from a female donor in good health, serving as a healthy control. The chain combines TRBV12-3 or TRBV12-4 with TRBJ2-1; TRBD1 or TRBD2 may be the D gene (5 bases each). The sequencing sample was made of memory CD4+ T cells from blood. The CDR3 protein is CASTRRGLVNEQFF. CDR3 coding DNA: TGTGCCAGCACCCGCCGGGGCCTGGTCAATGAGCAGTTCTTC.